Below, 16 T cell receptor beta chains from the same sample are listed, as sequenced in a study of response to subunit inactivated influenza vaccine (dated by TCRdb to between 2018 and 2020). The protocol used for the library was RT-PCR. Instrument used: Illumina HiSeq 2500. In-frame beta chains were kept once TCRdb had trimmed the public reads at Q25 with fastp and called clones with MiXCR. Entries that share a CDR3 protein sequence are merged under the most common genes and DNA. The sample table shows 500,000 to 650,000 distinct CDR3 sequences, and less than 10% are seen once. Roughly 13% of the sample is taken by the ten largest. The source was PBMCs from blood, collected roughly 24 months after vaccination. The receptors stem from a man aged 50 to 69 who received an inactivated influenza vaccine. Donor details come from another sample of the same person, matched by shared clones.

The chain employs TRBV20-1 and TRBJ2-3; D possibly uses TRBD1 or TRBD2 (5 bases each). Germline lookup yields CDR1 DFQATT and CDR2 SNEGSKA (reference sequence). CDR3 size: 12 residues. Between the trimmed V and J ends, which lost 4 bases and 15 bases, there was a span of 20 bases. CDR3 residues: CSANNPGTRDYF. The CDR3, as DNA: TGCAGTGCTAATAACCCTGGGACGAGGGATTATTTT.

This clonotype appeared a few times. The rearrangement joins TRBV4-3 to TRBJ1-6, with a weak D call TRBD1 (6 bases). The CDR3 is 16 residues long. Germline values: CDR1 LGHNA, CDR2 YSLEER. Deletions cut 4 bases from V and 4 bases from J, with 14 bases between. The CDR3 here is CASSRKQGLYNSPLHF. In DNA form, the CDR3 reads TGCGCCAGCAGCCGCAAACAGGGCCTATATAATTCACCCCTCCACTTT.

The sample holds many counts of this clonotype. This chain uses TRBV10-3 with TRBJ1-2, with D possibly matching TRBD1 (5 bases). Germline loops: CDR1 ENHRY, CDR2 SYGVKD. The CDR3 length is 12 residues. The V end lost 9 bases, the J end lost 4 bases, and 12 bases lay between the germline ends. The CDR3 reads CAIERQGYGYTF. For the CDR3, the DNA is TGTGCCATAGAACGGCAGGGCTATGGCTACACCTTC.

Notes on this clonotype: Given a much more abundant clone one base away, this may be a read error. The chain links TRBV7-2 to TRBJ2-7; a possible D gene is TRBD1 (6 bases). This CDR3 comprises 14 residues. CDR1 is SGHTA and CDR2 is FQGNSA in the germline V gene. V lost 2 bases and J 7 bases, leaving 15 bases between the germline ends. The DNA of the CDR3 is TGTGCCAGCAGCTTACAGGGGTCCCCGGGGGAGCAGTACTTC. Translation gives CASSLQGSPGEQYF.

This clonotype was detected many times. The junction and the germline gene differ at one end; a read error may be behind it. The chain is built from TRBV6-5 and TRBJ2-7, with a weak D call TRBD1 (5 bases). Germline values: CDR1 MNHEY, CDR2 SVGAGI. This CDR3 is built from 14 residues. The DNA of the CDR3 is TGTGCCAGCAGTTACTCAACAGGTACCTATGAGCAGTACTTC. It codes for CASSYSTGTYEQYF.

The chain carries TRBV6-2 or TRBV6-3 and TRBJ2-3; maybe TRBD1 (5 bases). Per germline, CDR1 MNHEY and CDR2 SVGEGT. This CDR3 is built from 13 residues. V lost 0 bases and J 10 bases, leaving 11 bases between the germline ends. This chain's CDR3 is CASSYSGHMAQYF. DNA for the CDR3: TGTGCCAGCAGTTACTCCGGACATATGGCGCAGTATTTT.

This clonotype showed up just a few times. Here the CDR3 omits its conserved ending phenylalanine or tryptophan, so a read error is the likely source. No DNA is shown, since the ends of the CDR3 on it are uncertain; the CDR3 is the one TCRdb lists. V and J are TRBV9 and TRBJ2-1; the table's TRBD2 call for D was not verified on the DNA. The CDR3 totals 13 residues, both ends included. Looked up from germline, CDR1 is SGDLS and CDR2 is YYNGEE. CDR3 protein: CASSVESSGRWTI.

The V call is TRBV7-2, the J call TRBJ2-7, with a possible D match to TRBD2 (6 bases). CDR1 is SGHTA and CDR2 is FQGNSA in the germline V gene. The CDR3 covers 17 residues. Between the trimmed V and J ends, which lost 5 bases and 3 bases, there was a span of 23 bases. CDR3 nucleotides: TGTGCCAGCAGCCCTAGTGGCGGGATTTATGCTGACTACGAGCAGTACTTC. Protein product: CASSPSGGIYADYEQYF.

The chain recombines TRBV15 with TRBJ2-2; 11 bases map to TRBD1. This CDR3 region has 15 residues. Germline-derived CDR1 and CDR2 are LNHNV and YYDKDF (reference sequence). V trimming: 7 bases; J trimming: 5 bases; junction bases outside the gene matches: 6. The CDR3 spells CATTTGTGGTGELFF. The DNA for the CDR3 is TGTGCCACCACCACTGGGACAGGGGGAACCGGGGAGCTGTTTTTT. The full variable domain, completed using reference TRBV15 and TRBJ2-2, is DAMVIQNPRYQVTQFGKPVTLSCSQTLNHNVMYWYQQKSSQAPKLLFHYYDKDFNNEADTPDNFQSRRPNTSFCFLDIRSPGLGDTAMYLCATTTGTGGTGELFFGEGSRLTVL.

A few counts support this clonotype. This chain uses TRBV20-1 with TRBJ2-1; 7 bases agree with TRBD1. Germline V gene sequence: CDR1 DFQATT, CDR2 SNEGSKA (reference sequence). This CDR3 has 16 amino acids. The V gene end was trimmed by 0 bases and the J gene end by 4 bases; junction bases not matched to a gene: 9. CDR3 loop: CSARDFGRGLYNEQFF. CDR3 DNA: TGCAGTGCTAGAGATTTTGGCAGGGGGTTGTACAATGAGCAGTTCTTC.

This clonotype was counted many times. The chain employs TRBV4-3 and TRBJ1-1; no clear D. V was cut by 0 bases and J by 2 bases, with 7 bases left in between. In germline, CDR1 is LGHNA, CDR2 YSLEER. CDR3 length equals 14 residues. Written as DNA, the CDR3 is TGCGCCAGCAGCCAAGATGCAGATAACACTGAAGCTTTCTTT. Translation gives CASSQDADNTEAFF.

This chain connects TRBV11-2 to TRBJ1-3, with D hard to call. This CDR3 has 14 amino acids. CDR1 and CDR2 from the germline V gene are SGHAT and FQNNGV. V was pared by 8 bases and J by 0 bases, with 11 bases between. CDR3 bases: TGTGCCAGCTCAGAGACTCACTCTGGAAACACCATATATTTT. The encoded protein is CASSETHSGNTIYF.

Many counts were recorded for this clonotype. The chain links TRBV29-1 to TRBJ1-2, with 7 bases identical to TRBD1. V was pared by 4 bases and J by 4 bases, with 12 bases of the junction left unmatched. This CDR3 comprises 15 residues. Germline values: CDR1 SQVTM, CDR2 ANQGSEA. The CDR3 sequence is CSVAGVRTGSYGYTF. Here the CDR3 DNA reads TGCAGCGTTGCTGGGGTTCGGACAGGATCCTATGGCTACACCTTC.

The chain has TRBV7-2 and TRBJ2-7; 8 positions agree with TRBD2. The CDR3 runs 14 residues. The J segment lost 4 bases and the V segment lost 3 bases, leaving 5 bases of the junction unmatched. Germline-derived CDR1 and CDR2 are SGHTA and FQGNSA. The CDR3 protein is CASSFAGGGYEQYF. The CDR3 DNA follows: TGTGCCAGCAGCTTCGCGGGGGGTGGATACGAGCAGTACTTC.

This clonotype appeared a few times. This rearrangement joins TRBV20-1 to TRBJ2-7; D may be TRBD1 (6 bases). In germline, CDR1 is DFQATT, CDR2 SNEGSKA (reference sequence). V lost 5 bases to trimming and J lost 3 bases, with 17 bases between them. The CDR3 loop spans 14 amino acids. DNA for the CDR3: TGCAGTGCTGTAAAAGGACAGAAAAGCTACGAGCAGTACTTC. Translating gives CSAVKGQKSYEQYF.

In its sample, this clonotype was seen a few times. J is TRBJ2-1 and V is TRBV11-2; a possible D gene is TRBD2 (5 bases). Trimming cost V 5 bases and J 5 bases, with 7 bases left between them. Looked up from germline, CDR1 is SGHAT and CDR2 is FQNNGV. The CDR3 extends over 12 amino acids. This CDR3 is CASSRGNNEQFF. The CDR3 coding sequence is TGTGCCAGCAGCCGGGGAAACAATGAGCAGTTCTTC.